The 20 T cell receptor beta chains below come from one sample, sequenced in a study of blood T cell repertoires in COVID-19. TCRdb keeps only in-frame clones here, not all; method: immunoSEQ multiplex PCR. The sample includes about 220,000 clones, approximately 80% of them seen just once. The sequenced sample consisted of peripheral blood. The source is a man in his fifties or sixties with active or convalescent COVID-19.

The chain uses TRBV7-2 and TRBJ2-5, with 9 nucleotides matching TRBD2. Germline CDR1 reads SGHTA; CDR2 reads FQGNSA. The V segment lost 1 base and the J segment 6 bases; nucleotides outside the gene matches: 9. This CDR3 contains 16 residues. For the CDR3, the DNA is TGTGCCAGCAGCTTAGTCCCTAGCGGGAATGTAAAGACCCAGTACTTC. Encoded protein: CASSLVPSGNVKTQYF. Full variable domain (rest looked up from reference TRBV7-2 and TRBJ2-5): GAGVSQSPSNKVTEKGKDVELRCDPISGHTALYWYRQSLGQGLEFLIYFQGNSAPDKSGLPSDRFSAERTGGSVSTLTIQRTQQEDSAVYLCASSLVPSGNVKTQYFGPGTRLLVL.

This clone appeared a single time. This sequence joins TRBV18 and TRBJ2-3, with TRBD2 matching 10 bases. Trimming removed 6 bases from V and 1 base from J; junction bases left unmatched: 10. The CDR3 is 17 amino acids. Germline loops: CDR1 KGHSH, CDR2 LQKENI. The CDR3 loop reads CASSLLLAGVGTDTQYF. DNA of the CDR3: TGTGCCAGCTCTCTCCTTCTAGCGGGAGTGGGCACAGATACGCAGTATTTT.

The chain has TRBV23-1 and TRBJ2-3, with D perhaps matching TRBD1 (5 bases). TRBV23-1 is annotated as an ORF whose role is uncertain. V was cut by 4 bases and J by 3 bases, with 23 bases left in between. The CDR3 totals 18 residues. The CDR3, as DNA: TGCGCCAGCAGTCTGGAGTCCAGGGTGAGATATTTGACAGATACGCAGTATTTT. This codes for CASSLESRVRYLTDTQYF.

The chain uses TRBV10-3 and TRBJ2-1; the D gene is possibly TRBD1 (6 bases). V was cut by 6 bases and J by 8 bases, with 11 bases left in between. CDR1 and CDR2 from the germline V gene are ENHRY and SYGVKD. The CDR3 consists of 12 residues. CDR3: CAISTGIYEQFF. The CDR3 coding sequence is TGTGCCATCAGCACAGGGATCTATGAGCAGTTCTTC.

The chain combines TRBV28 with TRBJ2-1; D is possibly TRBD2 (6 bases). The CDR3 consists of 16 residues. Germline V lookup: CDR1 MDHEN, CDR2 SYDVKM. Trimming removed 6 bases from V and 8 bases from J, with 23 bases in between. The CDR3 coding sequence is TGTGCCAGCAGAACCCTACTAGCCCGAATTGGCGATGAGCAGTTCTTC. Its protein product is CASRTLLARIGDEQFF.

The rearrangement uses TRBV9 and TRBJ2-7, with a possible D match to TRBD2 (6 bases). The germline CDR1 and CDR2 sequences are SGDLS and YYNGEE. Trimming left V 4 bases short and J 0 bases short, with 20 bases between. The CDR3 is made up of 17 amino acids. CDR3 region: CASSRGLGPRASYEQYF. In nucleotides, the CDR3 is TGTGCCAGCAGCCGGGGGTTGGGGCCCAGGGCCTCCTACGAGCAGTACTTC.

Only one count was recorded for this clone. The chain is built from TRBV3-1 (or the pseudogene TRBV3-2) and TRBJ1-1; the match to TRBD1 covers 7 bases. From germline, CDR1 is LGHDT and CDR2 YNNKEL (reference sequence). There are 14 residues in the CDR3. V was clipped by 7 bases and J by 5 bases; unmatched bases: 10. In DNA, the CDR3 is TGTGCCAGCATAAGTGACAGGGCTGGGACTGAAGCTTTCTTT. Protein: CASISDRAGTEAFF.

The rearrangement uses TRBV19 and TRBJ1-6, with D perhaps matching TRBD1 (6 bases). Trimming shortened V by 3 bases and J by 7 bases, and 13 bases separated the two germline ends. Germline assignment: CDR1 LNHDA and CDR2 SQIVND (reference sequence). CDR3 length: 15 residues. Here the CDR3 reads CASSIQGTGNSPLHF. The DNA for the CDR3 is TGTGCCAGTAGTATCCAGGGGACCGGCAATTCACCCCTCCACTTT.

In DNA, the CDR3 is TGTGCCAGCTCACCTCGTCAGGACAGGCCCGGCGAGCAGTACTTC. It specifies CASSPRQDRPGEQYF. The rearrangement joins TRBV18 to TRBJ2-7, with 7 bases fitting TRBD1. The CDR3 runs to 15 residues. The V gene's germline CDR1 is KGHSH and CDR2 LQKENI. Trimming took 3 bases from V and 6 from J; bases not matched to a gene: 11. The variable domain in full, with the rest retrieved from reference TRBV18 and TRBJ2-7, is NAGVMQNPRHLVRRRGQEARLRCSPMKGHSHVYWYRQLPEEGLKFMVYLQKENIIDESGMPKERFSAEFPKEGPSILRIQQVVRGDSAAYFCASSPRQDRPGEQYFGPGTRLTVT.

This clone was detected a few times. The CDR3 protein is CSVEGSQETQYF. CDR3 coding DNA: TGCAGCGTTGAAGGCAGCCAAGAGACCCAGTACTTC. The chain employs TRBV29-1 and TRBJ2-5; no firm D call. The V gene's germline CDR1 is SQVTM and CDR2 ANQGSEA. The CDR3 totals 12 residues. V was pared by 1 base and J by 1 base, with 4 bases between. Complete variable domain (other parts from reference TRBV29-1 and TRBJ2-5): SAVISQKPSRDICQRGTSLTIQCQVDSQVTMMFWYRQQPGQSLTLIATANQGSEATYESGFVIDKFPISRPNLTFSTLTVSNMSPEDSSIYLCSVEGSQETQYFGPGTRLLVL.

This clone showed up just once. CDR3: CASSPGGDGYTF. As DNA, the CDR3 is TGTGCCAGCTCACCAGGGGGCGATGGCTACACCTTC. The chain couples TRBV18 to TRBJ1-2; TRBD1 might be the D (6 bases). Germline lookup yields CDR1 KGHSH and CDR2 LQKENI. This CDR3 spans 12 amino acids. Trimming removed 2 bases at V and 6 bases at J, with 7 bases between. Looking up the rest from reference TRBV18 and TRBJ1-2 gives the full variable domain: NAGVMQNPRHLVRRRGQEARLRCSPMKGHSHVYWYRQLPEEGLKFMVYLQKENIIDESGMPKERFSAEFPKEGPSILRIQQVVRGDSAAYFCASSPGGDGYTFGSGTRLTVV.

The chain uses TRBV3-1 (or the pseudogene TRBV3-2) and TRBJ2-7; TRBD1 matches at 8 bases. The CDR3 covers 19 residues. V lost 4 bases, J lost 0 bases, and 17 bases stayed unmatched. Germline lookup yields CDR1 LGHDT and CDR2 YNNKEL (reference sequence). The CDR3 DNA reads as TGTGCCAGCAGCCGAAACTCAGTTCGGGACAGGAGTGCCTCCTACGAGCAGTACGTC. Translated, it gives CASSRNSVRDRSASYEQYV.

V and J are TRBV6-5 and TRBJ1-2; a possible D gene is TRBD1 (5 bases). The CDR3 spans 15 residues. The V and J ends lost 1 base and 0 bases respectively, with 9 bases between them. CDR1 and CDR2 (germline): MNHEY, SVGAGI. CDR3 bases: TGTGCCAGCAGTTACTACCAGGGCTCTAACTATGGCTACACCTTC. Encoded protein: CASSYYQGSNYGYTF.

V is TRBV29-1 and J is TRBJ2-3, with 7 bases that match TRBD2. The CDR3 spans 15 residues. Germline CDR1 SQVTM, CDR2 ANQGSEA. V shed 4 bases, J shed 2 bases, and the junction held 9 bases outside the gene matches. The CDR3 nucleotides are TGCAGCGTTGTTAGCGGGCACTCTTCCACAGATACGCAGTATTTT. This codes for CSVVSGHSSTDTQYF.

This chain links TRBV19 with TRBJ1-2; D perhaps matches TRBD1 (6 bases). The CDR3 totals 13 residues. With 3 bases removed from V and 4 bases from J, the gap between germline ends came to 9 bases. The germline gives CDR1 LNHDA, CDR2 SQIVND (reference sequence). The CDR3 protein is CASSMRQVYGYTF. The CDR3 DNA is TGTGCCAGTAGTATGAGACAGGTCTATGGCTACACCTTC.

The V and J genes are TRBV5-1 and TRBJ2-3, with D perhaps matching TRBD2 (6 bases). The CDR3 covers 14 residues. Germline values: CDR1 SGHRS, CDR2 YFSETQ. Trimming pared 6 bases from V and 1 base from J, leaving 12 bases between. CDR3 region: CASNWASGTDTQYF. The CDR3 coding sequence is TGCGCCAGCAATTGGGCTAGCGGCACAGATACGCAGTATTTT.

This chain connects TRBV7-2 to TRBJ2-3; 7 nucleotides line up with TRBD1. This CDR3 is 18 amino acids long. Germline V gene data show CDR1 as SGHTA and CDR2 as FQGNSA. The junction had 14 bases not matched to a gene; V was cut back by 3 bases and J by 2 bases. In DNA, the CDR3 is TGTGCCAGCAGCTTCACAGGGGTTGCCGCCAAAAACACAGATACGCAGTATTTT. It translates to CASSFTGVAAKNTDTQYF.

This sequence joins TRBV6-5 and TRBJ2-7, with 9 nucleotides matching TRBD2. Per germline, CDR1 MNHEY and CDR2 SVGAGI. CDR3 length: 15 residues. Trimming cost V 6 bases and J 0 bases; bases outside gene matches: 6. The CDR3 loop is CASSFRSGSSYEQYF. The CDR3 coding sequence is TGTGCCAGCAGCTTTCGTAGCGGGAGCTCCTACGAGCAGTACTTC.

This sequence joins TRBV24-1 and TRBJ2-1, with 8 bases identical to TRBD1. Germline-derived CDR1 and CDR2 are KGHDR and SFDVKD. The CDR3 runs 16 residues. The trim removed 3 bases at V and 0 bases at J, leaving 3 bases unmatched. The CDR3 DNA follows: TGTGCCACCAGTGATCGGACAGGGAGCTCCTACAATGAGCAGTTCTTC. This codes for CATSDRTGSSYNEQFF.

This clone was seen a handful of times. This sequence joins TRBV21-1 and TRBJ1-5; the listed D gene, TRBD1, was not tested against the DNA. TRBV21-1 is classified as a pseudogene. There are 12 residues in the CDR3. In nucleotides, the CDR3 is TGTGCCAGCACCGACAGGGTTCAGCCCCAGCATTTT. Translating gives CASTDRVQPQHF.